This T cell receptor (beta chain) was captured by sequencing in a study of shared clonotypes between healthy human individuals. Turning to this clone: Its matching antigen is unknown.

Trimming took 2 bases from V and 6 from J; bases not matched to a gene: 8. This CDR3 is built from 15 residues. CDR1 and CDR2 from the germline V gene are GTSNPN and SVGIG (reference sequence). Assay used: immunoSEQ multiplex PCR; TCRdb lists only in-frame clones, some missing. The sample lists over a million clones, approximately 96% occurring once. Study conclusions and caveats: Sequencing of the sorted subsets was shown by rarefaction to be incomplete despite large depth. Of the naive CD4 clonotypes, roughly 5% were shared across several donors. Generally, estimated richness proved larger in naive subsets than it did in memory subsets. In contrast to clonotypes shared by all four donors, non-shared clonotypes had lower generation probabilities.

This sequence originates from a man aged 25 to 45 in good health. This chain uses TRBV30 with TRBJ1-5, with 9 nucleotides matching TRBD1. The sample comprised naive CD4+ T cells sorted from blood. Subset meaning: CD45RA+ positively selected. The CDR3 is CAWSTSGQGPQPQHF. DNA for the CDR3: TGTGCCTGGAGTACGTCGGGACAGGGACCTCAGCCCCAGCATTTT.